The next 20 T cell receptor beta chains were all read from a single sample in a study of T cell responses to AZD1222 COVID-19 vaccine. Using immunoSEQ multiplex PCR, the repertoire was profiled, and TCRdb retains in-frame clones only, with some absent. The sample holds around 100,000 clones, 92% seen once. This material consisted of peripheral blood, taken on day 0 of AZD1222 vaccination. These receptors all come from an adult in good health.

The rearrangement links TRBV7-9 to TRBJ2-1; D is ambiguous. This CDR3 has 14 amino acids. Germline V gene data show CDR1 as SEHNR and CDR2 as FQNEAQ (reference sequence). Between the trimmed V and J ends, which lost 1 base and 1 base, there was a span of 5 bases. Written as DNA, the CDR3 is TGTGCCAGCAGCTTAGGAGTTTCCTACAATGAGCAGTTCTTC. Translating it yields CASSLGVSYNEQFF.

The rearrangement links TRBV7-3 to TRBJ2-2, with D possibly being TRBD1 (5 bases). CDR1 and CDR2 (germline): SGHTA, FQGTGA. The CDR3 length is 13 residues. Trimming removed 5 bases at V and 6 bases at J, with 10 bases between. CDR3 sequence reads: CASSQTGPGELFF. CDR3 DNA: TGTGCCAGCAGCCAAACAGGTCCCGGGGAGCTGTTTTTT.

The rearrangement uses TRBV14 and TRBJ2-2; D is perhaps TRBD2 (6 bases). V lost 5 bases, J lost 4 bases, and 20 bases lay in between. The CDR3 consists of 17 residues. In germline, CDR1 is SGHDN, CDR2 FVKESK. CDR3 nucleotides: TGTGCCAGCAGCTCCAGGACTCCGACTAGAGGCACCGGGGAGCTGTTTTTT. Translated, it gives CASSSRTPTRGTGELFF.

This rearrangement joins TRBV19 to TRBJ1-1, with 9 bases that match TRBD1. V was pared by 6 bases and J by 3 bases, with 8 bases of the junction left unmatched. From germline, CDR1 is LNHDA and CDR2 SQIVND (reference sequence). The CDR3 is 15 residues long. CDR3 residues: CASRQTGGGYTEAFF. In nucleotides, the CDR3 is TGTGCCAGTAGGCAGACAGGGGGTGGGTACACTGAAGCTTTCTTT.

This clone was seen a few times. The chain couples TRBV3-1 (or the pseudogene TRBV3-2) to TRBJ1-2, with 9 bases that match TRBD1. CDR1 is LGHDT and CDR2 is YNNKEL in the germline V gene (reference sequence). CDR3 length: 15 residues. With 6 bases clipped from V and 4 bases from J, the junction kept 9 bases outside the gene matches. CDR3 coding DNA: TGTGCCAGCAGTTACAGGGGGCCCCCCCCCTATGGCTACACCTTC. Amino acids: CASSYRGPPPYGYTF.

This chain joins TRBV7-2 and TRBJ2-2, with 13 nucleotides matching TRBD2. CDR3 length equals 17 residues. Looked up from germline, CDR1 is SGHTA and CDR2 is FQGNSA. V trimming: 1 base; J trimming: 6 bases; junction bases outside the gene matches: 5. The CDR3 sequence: CASSLELAGGPSGELFF. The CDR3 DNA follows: TGTGCCAGCAGCTTAGAACTAGCGGGGGGGCCTTCCGGGGAGCTGTTTTTT.

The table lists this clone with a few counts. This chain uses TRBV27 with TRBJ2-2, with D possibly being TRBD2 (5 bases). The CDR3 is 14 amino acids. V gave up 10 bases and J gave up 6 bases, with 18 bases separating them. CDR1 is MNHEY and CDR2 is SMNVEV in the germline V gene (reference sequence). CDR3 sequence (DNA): TGTGCCACCCTCGGGATTAAAAACTCCGGGGAGCTGTTTTTT. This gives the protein CATLGIKNSGELFF.

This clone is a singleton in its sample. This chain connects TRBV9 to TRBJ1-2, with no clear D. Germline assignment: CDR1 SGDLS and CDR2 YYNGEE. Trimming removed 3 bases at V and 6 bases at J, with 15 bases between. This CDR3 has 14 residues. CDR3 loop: CASSALTGNHGYTF. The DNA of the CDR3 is TGTGCCAGCAGCGCCTTGACGGGGAACCATGGCTACACCTTC.

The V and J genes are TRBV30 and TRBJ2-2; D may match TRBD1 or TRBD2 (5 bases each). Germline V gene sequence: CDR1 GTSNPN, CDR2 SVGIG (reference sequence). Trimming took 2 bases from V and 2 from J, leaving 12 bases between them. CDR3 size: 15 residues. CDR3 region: CAWSRGAVNTGELFF. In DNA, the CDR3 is TGTGCCTGGAGTAGGGGAGCGGTAAACACCGGGGAGCTGTTTTTT.

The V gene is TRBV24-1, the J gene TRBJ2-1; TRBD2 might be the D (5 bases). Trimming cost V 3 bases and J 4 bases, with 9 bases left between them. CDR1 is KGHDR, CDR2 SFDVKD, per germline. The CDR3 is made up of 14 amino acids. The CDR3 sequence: CATSDKGRYNEQFF. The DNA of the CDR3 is TGTGCCACCAGTGATAAAGGGAGATACAATGAGCAGTTCTTC.

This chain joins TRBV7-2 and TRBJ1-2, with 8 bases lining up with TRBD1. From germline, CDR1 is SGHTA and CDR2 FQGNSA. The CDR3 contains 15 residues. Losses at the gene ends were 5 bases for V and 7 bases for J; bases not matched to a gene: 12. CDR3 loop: CASSVWLQGDSGYTF. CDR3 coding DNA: TGTGCCAGCAGCGTTTGGTTACAGGGGGATAGTGGCTACACCTTC.

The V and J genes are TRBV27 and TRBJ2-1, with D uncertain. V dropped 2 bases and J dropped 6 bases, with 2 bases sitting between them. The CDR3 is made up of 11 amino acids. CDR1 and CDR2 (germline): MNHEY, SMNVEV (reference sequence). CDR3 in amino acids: CASSLGNEQFF. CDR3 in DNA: TGTGCCAGCAGTTTAGGCAATGAGCAGTTCTTC.

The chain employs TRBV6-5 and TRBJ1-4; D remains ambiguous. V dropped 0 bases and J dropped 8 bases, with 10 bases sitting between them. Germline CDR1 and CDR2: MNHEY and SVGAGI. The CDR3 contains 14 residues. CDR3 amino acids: CASSYSSHNEKLFF. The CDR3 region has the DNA TGTGCCAGCAGTTACTCGTCCCATAACGAAAAACTGTTTTTT.

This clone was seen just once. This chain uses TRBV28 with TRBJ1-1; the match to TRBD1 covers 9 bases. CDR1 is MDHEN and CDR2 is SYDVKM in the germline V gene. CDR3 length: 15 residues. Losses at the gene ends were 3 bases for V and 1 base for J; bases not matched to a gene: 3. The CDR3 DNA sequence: TGTGCCAGCAGTTTGCGACAGGGGGGGAACACTGAAGCTTTCTTT. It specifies CASSLRQGGNTEAFF.

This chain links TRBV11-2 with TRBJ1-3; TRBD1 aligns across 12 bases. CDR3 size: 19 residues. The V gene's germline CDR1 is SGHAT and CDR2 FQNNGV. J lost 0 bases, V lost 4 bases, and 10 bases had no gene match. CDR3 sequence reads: CASSSHSGQGARSGNTIYF. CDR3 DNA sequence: TGTGCCAGCAGCTCTCATTCGGGACAGGGGGCCCGCTCTGGAAACACCATATATTTT.

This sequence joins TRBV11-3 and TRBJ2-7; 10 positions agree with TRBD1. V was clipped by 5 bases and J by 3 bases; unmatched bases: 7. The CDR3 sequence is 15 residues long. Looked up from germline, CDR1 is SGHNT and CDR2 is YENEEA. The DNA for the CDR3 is TGTGCCAGCAGCCCCTGGACAGGGGGAAGCTACGAGCAGTACTTC. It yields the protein CASSPWTGGSYEQYF.

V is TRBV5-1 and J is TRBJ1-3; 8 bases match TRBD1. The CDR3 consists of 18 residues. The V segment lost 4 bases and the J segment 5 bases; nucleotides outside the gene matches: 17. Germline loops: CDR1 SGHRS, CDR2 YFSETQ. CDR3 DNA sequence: TGCGCCAGCAGCCAGTACTCCGGACAGGGCGGTAGAAGAAACACCATATATTTT. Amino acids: CASSQYSGQGGRRNTIYF. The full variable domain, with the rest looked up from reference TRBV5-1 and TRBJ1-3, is KAGVTQTPRYLIKTRGQQVTLSCSPISGHRSVSWYQQTPGQGLQFLFEYFSETQRNKGNFPGRFSGRQFSNSRSEMNVSTLELGDSALYLCASSQYSGQGGRRNTIYFGEGSWLTVV.

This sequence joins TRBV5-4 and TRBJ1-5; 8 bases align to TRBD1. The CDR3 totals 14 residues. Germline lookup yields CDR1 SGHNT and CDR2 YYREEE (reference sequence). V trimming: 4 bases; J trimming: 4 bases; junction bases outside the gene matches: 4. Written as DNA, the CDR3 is TGTGCCAGCAGCAACCGGGACAGGAATCAGCCCCAGCATTTT. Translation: CASSNRDRNQPQHF.

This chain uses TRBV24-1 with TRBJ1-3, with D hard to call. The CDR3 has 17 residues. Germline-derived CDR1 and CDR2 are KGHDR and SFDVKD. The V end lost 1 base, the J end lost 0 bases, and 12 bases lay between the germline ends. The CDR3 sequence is CATSDFPAAYSGNTIYF. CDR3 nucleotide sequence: TGTGCCACCAGTGATTTTCCGGCCGCGTACTCTGGAAACACCATATATTTT.

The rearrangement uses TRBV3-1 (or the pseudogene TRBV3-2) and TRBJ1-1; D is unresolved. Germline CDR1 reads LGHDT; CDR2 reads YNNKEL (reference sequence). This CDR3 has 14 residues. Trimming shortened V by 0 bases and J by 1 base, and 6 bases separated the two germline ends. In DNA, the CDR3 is TGTGCCAGCAGCCAAGAATTGGGGAACACTGAAGCTTTCTTT. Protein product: CASSQELGNTEAFF.